The 16 T cell receptor beta chains below come from one sample, sequenced in a study of shared clonotypes between healthy human individuals. Produced via immunoSEQ multiplex PCR; TCRdb's table is partial and in-frame only. The data contain approximately 1,500,000 clones, 95% to 99% of them seen just once; the ten biggest clones take up less than 0.55%. The sample was naive CD4+ T cells sorted from blood. Subset meaning: CD45RA+ positively selected. These receptors all stem from a man aged 25 to 40 in good health.

The chain uses TRBV11-2 and TRBJ2-5; 12 nucleotides align to TRBD2. Germline V gene data show CDR1 as SGHAT and CDR2 as FQNNGV. The CDR3 length is 15 residues. The trim removed 3 bases at V and 5 bases at J, leaving 4 bases unmatched. CDR3 amino acids: CASSFASGRGETQYF. DNA for the CDR3: TGTGCCAGCAGCTTCGCTAGCGGGAGGGGGGAGACCCAGTACTTC. The full variable domain, its missing parts supplied by reference TRBV11-2 and TRBJ2-5, is EAGVAQSPRYKIIEKRQSVAFWCNPISGHATLYWYQQILGQGPKLLIQFQNNGVVDDSQLPKDRFSAERLKGVDSTLKIQPAKLEDSAVYLCASSFASGRGETQYFGPGTRLLVL.

Points on this clone: In the same sample, other DNA sequences code for this CDR3. This sequence joins TRBV18 and TRBJ1-2, with D maybe TRBD1 (5 bases). V was trimmed by 3 bases and J by 5 bases, leaving 10 bases between them. The CDR3 is 13 residues long. Germline V CDR1 and CDR2: KGHSH, LQKENI. CDR3 sequence reads: CASSPGTEYGYTF. CDR3 nucleotide sequence: TGTGCCAGCTCACCCGGGACGGAGTATGGCTACACCTTC. Full variable domain (outside the CDR3, taken from reference TRBV18 and TRBJ1-2): NAGVMQNPRHLVRRRGQEARLRCSPMKGHSHVYWYRQLPEEGLKFMVYLQKENIIDESGMPKERFSAEFPKEGPSILRIQQVVRGDSAAYFCASSPGTEYGYTFGSGTRLTVV.

This rearrangement joins TRBV6-6 to TRBJ1-4; 9 bases are a match to TRBD1. Germline V gene sequence: CDR1 MNHNY, CDR2 SVGAGI (reference sequence). This CDR3 is built from 16 residues. J gave up 8 bases and V 6 bases, and 13 bases lay outside the gene matches. CDR3 loop: CASRRDRVSLREKLFF. CDR3 nucleotides: TGTGCCAGCAGACGGGACAGGGTATCATTGCGGGAAAAACTGTTTTTT.

The chain joins TRBV9 to TRBJ2-7; 8 bases agree with TRBD2. The CDR3 loop spans 14 amino acids. In germline, CDR1 is SGDLS, CDR2 YYNGEE. V was pared by 1 base and J by 6 bases, with 6 bases of the junction left unmatched. CDR3 loop: CASSVLDGRGEQYF. CDR3 coding DNA: TGTGCCAGCAGCGTACTTGACGGGAGGGGCGAGCAGTACTTC.

The chain recombines TRBV9 with TRBJ2-1, with TRBD2 identical over 10 bases. With 0 bases clipped from V and 14 bases from J, the junction kept 8 bases outside the gene matches. CDR1 SGDLS and CDR2 YYNGEE come from the germline V gene. This CDR3 region has 14 residues. CDR3 nucleotides: TGTGCCAGCAGCGTAGGGGCTAGCGGGAGTGGTGAGTTCTTC. This gives the protein CASSVGASGSGEFF.

This chain uses TRBV7-7 with TRBJ2-1, with 9 bases identical to TRBD2. The junction had 9 bases not matched to a gene; V was cut back by 2 bases and J by 7 bases. CDR3 length: 16 amino acids. CDR1 is SSHAT and CDR2 is FNYEAQ in the germline V gene (reference sequence). CDR3 DNA sequence: TGTGCCAGCAGCTTAAGCCCCGCTCTAGCGGGAAATGAGCAGTTCTTC. Its translation is CASSLSPALAGNEQFF.

The rearrangement uses TRBV5-4 and TRBJ1-2, with a tentative D call TRBD1 (5 bases). The CDR3 totals 14 residues. The germline CDR1 and CDR2 sequences are SGHNT and YYREEE (reference sequence). Trimming pared 6 bases from V and 6 bases from J, leaving 18 bases between. This CDR3 is CASTSGLREDGYTF. Here the CDR3 DNA reads TGTGCCAGCACTTCGGGACTCCGGGAGGATGGCTACACCTTC.

The CDR3 sequence is CASSQDRAGGLNTEAFF. CDR3 bases: TGTGCCAGCAGCCAAGATAGGGCGGGGGGCCTGAACACTGAAGCTTTCTTT. V gene TRBV4-2 combines with J gene TRBJ1-1, with D perhaps matching TRBD1 (6 bases). V dropped 0 bases and J dropped 0 bases, with 14 bases sitting between them. Germline V gives CDR1 LGHNA, CDR2 YNFKEQ. The CDR3 extends over 17 amino acids.

The J gene is TRBJ1-5, the V gene TRBV6-1; possible D gene TRBD1, 6 bases. The CDR3 spans 14 residues. The V and J ends lost 7 bases and 7 bases respectively, with 17 bases between them. Germline lookup yields CDR1 MNHNS and CDR2 SASEGT. CDR3 nucleotides: TGTGCCAGCACCCGACCAGGGGTGGGGCAGCCCCAGCATTTT. Protein product: CASTRPGVGQPQHF.

This CDR3 is CAITDLTYEQYF. The CDR3 bases are TGTGCCATCACCGACCTGACCTACGAGCAGTACTTC. The rearrangement joins TRBV10-3 to TRBJ2-7; unclear D gene. Looked up from germline, CDR1 is ENHRY and CDR2 is SYGVKD. Trimming removed 7 bases at V and 2 bases at J, with 9 bases between. The CDR3 length is 12 residues.

A word on this clone: The same CDR3 can be traced to other DNA sequences in this sample. The chain combines TRBV10-3 with TRBJ2-1; D gene ambiguous. CDR3 length equals 12 residues. The germline gives CDR1 ENHRY, CDR2 SYGVKD. Trimming took off 0 bases at V and 3 bases at J, with 0 bases between the two ends. The chain's CDR3 is CAISESYNEQFF. CDR3 bases: TGTGCCATCAGTGAGTCCTACAATGAGCAGTTCTTC.

The chain employs TRBV5-4 and TRBJ2-7, with TRBD1 matching 9 bases. The V and J ends lost 0 bases and 2 bases, in that order; junction bases with no gene match: 12. CDR1 and CDR2 (germline): SGHNT, YYREEE (reference sequence). This CDR3 has 18 residues. CDR3 loop: CASSLGGGQGILTYEQYF. DNA of the CDR3: TGTGCCAGCAGCTTGGGGGGTGGACAGGGGATTCTGACCTACGAGCAGTACTTC. The full variable domain, its missing parts supplied by reference TRBV5-4 and TRBJ2-7, is ETGVTQSPTHLIKTRGQQVTLRCSSQSGHNTVSWYQQALGQGPQFIFQYYREEENGRGNFPPRFSGLQFPNYSSELNVNALELDDSALYLCASSLGGGQGILTYEQYFGPGTRLTVT.

This clone has only one observation. This chain joins TRBV18 and TRBJ2-6; no clear D. This CDR3 comprises 17 residues. Germline V gives CDR1 KGHSH, CDR2 LQKENI. V shed 3 bases and J shed 0 bases, with 12 bases lying between them. CDR3 sequence: CASSPGQVSSGANVLTF. The CDR3 nucleotides are TGTGCCAGCTCACCCGGGCAGGTGAGCTCTGGGGCCAACGTCCTGACTTTC.

The chain is built from TRBV30 and TRBJ2-1; D is unclear. There are 15 residues in the CDR3. V was pared by 2 bases and J by 4 bases, with 15 bases between. The V gene's germline CDR1 is GTSNPN and CDR2 SVGIG (reference sequence). The CDR3: CAWSYGPLKYNEQFF. The CDR3 region has the DNA TGTGCCTGGAGTTACGGGCCGCTGAAGTACAATGAGCAGTTCTTC.

The V call is TRBV7-8, the J call TRBJ1-3; D may be TRBD1 (5 bases). CDR3 size: 15 residues. CDR1 and CDR2 from the germline V gene are SGHVS and FQNEAQ. V gave up 5 bases and J gave up 2 bases, with 13 bases separating them. In DNA, the CDR3 is TGTGCCAGCAGCCTCGTGCGAGGGGCTGGAAACACCATATATTTT. Translation gives CASSLVRGAGNTIYF. Together with reference TRBV7-8 and TRBJ1-3, the CDR3 gives the full variable domain: GAGVSQSPRYKVAKRGQDVALRCDPISGHVSLFWYQQALGQGPEFLTYFQNEAQLDKSGLPSDRFFAERPEGSVSTLKIQRTQQEDSAVYLCASSLVRGAGNTIYFGEGSWLTVV.

The gene calls are TRBV29-1 and TRBJ2-1, with 8 bases aligning to TRBD2. The CDR3 length is 13 residues. V lost 7 bases and J lost 4; bases outside the gene matches: 6. The germline V gene has CDR1 SQVTM and CDR2 ANQGSEA. CDR3 in DNA: TGCAGCGGACAGCGGGAGTTTTACAATGAGCAGTTCTTC. Its translation: CSGQREFYNEQFF.